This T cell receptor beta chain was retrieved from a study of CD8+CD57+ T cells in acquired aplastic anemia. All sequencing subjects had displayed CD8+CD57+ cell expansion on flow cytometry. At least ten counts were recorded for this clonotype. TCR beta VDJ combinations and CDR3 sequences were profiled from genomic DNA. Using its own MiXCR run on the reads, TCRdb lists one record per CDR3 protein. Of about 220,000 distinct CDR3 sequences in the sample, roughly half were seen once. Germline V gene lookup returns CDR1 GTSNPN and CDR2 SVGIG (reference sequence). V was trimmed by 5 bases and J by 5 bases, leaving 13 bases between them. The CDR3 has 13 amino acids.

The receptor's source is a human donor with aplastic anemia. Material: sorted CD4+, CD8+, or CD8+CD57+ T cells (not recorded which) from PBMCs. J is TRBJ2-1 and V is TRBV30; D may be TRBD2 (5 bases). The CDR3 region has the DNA TGTGCCTGGGCAGAGGGAGTAAACAATGAGCAGTTCTTC. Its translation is CAWAEGVNNEQFF.